A single T cell receptor (beta chain) is shown here with its context. This table comes from immunoSEQ multiplex PCR, and its TCRdb copy is limited to in-frame clones, with some not included. The table has over 85,000 clones, roughly 87% seen once; the top ten hold less than 3.5%. This entry is derived from a study of T cell responses to AZD1222 COVID-19 vaccine. This CDR3 has 18 amino acids. Germline CDR1 and CDR2: SGHRS and YFSETQ. Trimming cost V 0 bases and J 7 bases, with 23 bases left between them. This sample comprised peripheral blood, obtained on day 0 of AZD1222 vaccination. This chain links TRBV5-1 with TRBJ2-1; a weak D match, TRBD2 (5 bases). This TCR was sampled from an adult in good health. Written as DNA, the CDR3 is TGCGCCAGCAGCTTGGAGTCAGGTAGCTCAGGACTCGGGAATGAGCAGTTCTTC. Translated: CASSLESGSSGLGNEQFF.